Following are 8 T cell receptor beta chains from one sample sequenced in a study of T cell responses to AZD1222 COVID-19 vaccine. The assay was immunoSEQ multiplex PCR, and TCRdb's table has in-frame clones only and misses some. Of 44,000 or so clones in the sample, 65% to 85% were seen once. The starting material was peripheral blood, obtained on day 0 of AZD1222 vaccination. Receptors originate from an adult in good health.

V is TRBV9 and J is TRBJ2-4, with 11 bases aligning to TRBD2. The CDR3 loop spans 21 amino acids. CDR1 is SGDLS, CDR2 YYNGEE, per germline. The V and J ends lost 6 bases and 0 bases, in that order; junction bases with no gene match: 20. In nucleotides, the CDR3 is TGTGCCAGCATCTTGGGTACCCACGGGACTAGCGGATTACTAGCCAAAAACATTCAGTACTTC. Its protein product is CASILGTHGTSGLLAKNIQYF.

The genes are TRBV3-1 (or the pseudogene TRBV3-2) and TRBJ2-2, with TRBD2 matching over 9 bases. The germline V gene encodes CDR1 LGHDT and CDR2 YNNKEL (reference sequence). J was trimmed by 3 bases and V by 1 base; bases with no gene match: 3. The CDR3 is 16 amino acids. DNA for the CDR3: TGTGCCAGCAGCCAAGGGTTAGCGGGGGACACCGGGGAGCTGTTTTTT. This sequence encodes CASSQGLAGDTGELFF.

The rearrangement links TRBV7-9 to TRBJ1-1; no reliable D call. Trimming left V 6 bases short and J 5 bases short, with 10 bases between. Germline V lookup: CDR1 SEHNR, CDR2 FQNEAQ (reference sequence). This CDR3 comprises 12 residues. As DNA, the CDR3 is TGTGCCAGCAGGAAAGAAGGAACTGAAGCTTTCTTT. Translated: CASRKEGTEAFF. The variable domain in full, completed from reference TRBV7-9 and TRBJ1-1, reads DTGVSQNPRHKITKRGQNVTFRCDPISEHNRLYWYRQTLGQGPEFLTYFQNEAQLEKSRLLSDRFSAERPKGSFSTLEIQRTEQGDSAMYLCASRKEGTEAFFGQGTRLTVV.

The chain couples TRBV29-1 to TRBJ1-4; tentatively, D is TRBD1 (6 bases). Germline V CDR1 and CDR2: SQVTM, ANQGSEA. V lost 3 bases, J lost 11 bases, and 16 bases lay in between. The CDR3 contains 13 residues. CDR3 sequence: CSVEGRTEGKLFF. The CDR3 nucleotides are TGCAGCGTTGAGGGGCGGACAGAAGGGAAACTGTTTTTT.

CDR3 nucleotides: TGTGCCAGCAGAGGGACAGGGGGGGATGAAGCTTTCTTT. Amino acid sequence: CASRGTGGDEAFF. The chain couples TRBV2 to TRBJ1-1, with 11 bases identical to TRBD1. With 6 bases clipped from V and 7 bases from J, the junction kept 4 bases outside the gene matches. The CDR3 is made up of 13 amino acids. Germline CDR1 reads SNHLY; CDR2 reads FYNNEI.

The chain combines TRBV27 with TRBJ2-1; 11 positions match TRBD2. The CDR3 loop spans 16 amino acids. J gave up 8 bases and V 6 bases, and 12 bases lay outside the gene matches. The germline V gene encodes CDR1 MNHEY and CDR2 SMNVEV (reference sequence). The CDR3 bases are TGTGCCAGCAGCCTCACTAGCGGGGGAGGATGGTATGAGCAGTTCTTC. It encodes CASSLTSGGGWYEQFF.

The chain carries TRBV5-1 and TRBJ2-2; tentatively, D is TRBD1 (5 bases). This CDR3 region has 13 residues. Trimming took off 5 bases at V and 7 bases at J, with 12 bases between the two ends. Germline V CDR1 and CDR2: SGHRS, YFSETQ. The CDR3 nucleotides read TGCGCCAGCAGTTCGCAGGGAAACGGGGAGCTGTTTTTT. It is translated as CASSSQGNGELFF.

The chain carries TRBV5-1 and TRBJ1-4; no reliable D call. V was pared by 7 bases and J by 7 bases, with 8 bases between. Per germline, CDR1 SGHRS and CDR2 YFSETQ. This CDR3 comprises 11 residues. The CDR3 DNA sequence: TGCGCCAGCCGGATAGGTGAAAAACTGTTTTTT. Amino acid sequence: CASRIGEKLFF.